This TCR beta chain was captured by sequencing in a study of T cells expressing NK-cell markers. On the study more broadly: Most of the eight sequenced donors were HCMV-seropositive; one was seronegative. The study's findings and limits: Clarity on HCMV specificity was lacking for the expanded NKG2C+ T cell clones.

TCRdb reprocessed the 5' RACE reads and reports one entry per CDR3 protein, with no DNA. This sample's table has 350,000 to 400,000 distinct CDR3 sequences. Points on this clonotype: Its antigen is unknown.

Source material: blood T cells: a sorted CD56 or NKG2C T cell subset, CD4+ or CD8+ T cells, or bulk PBMC T cells (not recorded which). This receptor was identified in a woman between 50 and 59 years old in good health.

CDR3 in amino acids: CASSQEEALSGRTRLDTQYF. V is TRBV4-1 and J is TRBJ2-3; TCRdb's D call, TRBD2, is unchecked because there is no DNA. Germline CDR1 is MGHRA and CDR2 is YSYEKL. The CDR3 loop spans 20 amino acids.